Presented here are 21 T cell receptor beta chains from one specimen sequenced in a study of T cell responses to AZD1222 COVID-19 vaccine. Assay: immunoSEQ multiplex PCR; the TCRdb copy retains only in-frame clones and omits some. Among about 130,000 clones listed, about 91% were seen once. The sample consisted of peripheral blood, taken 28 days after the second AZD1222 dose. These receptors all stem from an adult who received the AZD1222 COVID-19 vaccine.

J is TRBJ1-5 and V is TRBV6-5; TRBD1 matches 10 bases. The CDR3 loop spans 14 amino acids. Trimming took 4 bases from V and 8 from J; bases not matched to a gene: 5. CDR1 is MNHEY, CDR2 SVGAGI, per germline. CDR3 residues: CASSSTGGKEPQHF. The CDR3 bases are TGTGCCAGCAGTTCGACAGGGGGCAAGGAGCCCCAGCATTTT.

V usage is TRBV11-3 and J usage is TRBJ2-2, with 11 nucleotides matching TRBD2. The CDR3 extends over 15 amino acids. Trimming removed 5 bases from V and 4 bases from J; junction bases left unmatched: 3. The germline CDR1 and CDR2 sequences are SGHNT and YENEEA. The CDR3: CASSRGLAATGELFF. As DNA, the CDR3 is TGTGCCAGCAGCCGGGGACTAGCGGCCACCGGGGAGCTGTTTTTT. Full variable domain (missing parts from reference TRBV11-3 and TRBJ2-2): EAGVVQSPRYKIIEKKQPVAFWCNPISGHNTLYWYLQNLGQGPELLIRYENEEAVDDSQLPKDRFSAERLKGVDSTLKIQPAELGDSAVYLCASSRGLAATGELFFGEGSRLTVL.

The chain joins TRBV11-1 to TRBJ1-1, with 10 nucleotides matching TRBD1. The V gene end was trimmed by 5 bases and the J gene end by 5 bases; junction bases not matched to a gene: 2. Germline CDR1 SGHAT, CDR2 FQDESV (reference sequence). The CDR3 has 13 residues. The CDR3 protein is CASSPGQGTEAFF. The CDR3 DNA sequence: TGTGCCAGCAGCCCGGGACAGGGGACTGAAGCTTTCTTT.

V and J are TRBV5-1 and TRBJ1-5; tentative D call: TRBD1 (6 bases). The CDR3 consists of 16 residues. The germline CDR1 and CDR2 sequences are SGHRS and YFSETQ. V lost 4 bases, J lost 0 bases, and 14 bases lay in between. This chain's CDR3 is CASSPGGTRSNQPQHF. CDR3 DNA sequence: TGCGCCAGCAGCCCCGGCGGGACACGTAGCAATCAGCCCCAGCATTTT.

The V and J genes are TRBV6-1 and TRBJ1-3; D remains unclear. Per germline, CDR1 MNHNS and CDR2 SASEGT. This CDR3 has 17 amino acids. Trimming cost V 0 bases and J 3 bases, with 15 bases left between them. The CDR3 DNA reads TGTGCCAGCAGTGAAGCCCAACTGATAGAGTTTGGAAACACCATATATTTT. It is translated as CASSEAQLIEFGNTIYF.

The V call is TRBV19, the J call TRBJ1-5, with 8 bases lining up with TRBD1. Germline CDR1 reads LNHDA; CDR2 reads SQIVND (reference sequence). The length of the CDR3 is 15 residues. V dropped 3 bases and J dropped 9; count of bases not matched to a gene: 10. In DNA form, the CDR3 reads TGTGCCAGTAGTATCCTATCTACAGGGGGTCGGCCCCAGCATTTT. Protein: CASSILSTGGRPQHF. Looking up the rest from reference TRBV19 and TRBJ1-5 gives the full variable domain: DGGITQSPKYLFRKEGQNVTLSCEQNLNHDAMYWYRQDPGQGLRLIYYSQIVNDFQKGDIAEGYSVSREKKESFPLTVTSAQKNPTAFYLCASSILSTGGRPQHFGDGTRLSIL.

The CDR3 spells CASSQDPSGEGMNTEAFF. CDR3 bases: TGTGCCAGCAGCCAAGATCCCTCCGGGGAGGGGATGAACACTGAAGCTTTCTTT. The chain recombines TRBV3-1 (or the pseudogene TRBV3-2) with TRBJ1-1, with a weak D call TRBD1 (5 bases). Germline lookup yields CDR1 LGHDT and CDR2 YNNKEL (reference sequence). The V and J ends lost 0 bases and 0 bases respectively, with 17 bases between them. The CDR3 loop spans 18 amino acids.

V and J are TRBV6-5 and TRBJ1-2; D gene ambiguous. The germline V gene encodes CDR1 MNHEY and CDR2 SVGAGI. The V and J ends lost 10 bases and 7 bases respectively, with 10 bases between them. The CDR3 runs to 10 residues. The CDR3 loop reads CATEASGYTF. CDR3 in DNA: TGTGCCACCGAGGCTTCTGGCTACACCTTC.

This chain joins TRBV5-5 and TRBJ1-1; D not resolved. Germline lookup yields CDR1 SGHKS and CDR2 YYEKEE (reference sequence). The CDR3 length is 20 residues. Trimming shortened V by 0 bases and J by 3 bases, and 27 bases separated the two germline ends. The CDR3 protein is CASSLEYVRAATPGDTEAFF. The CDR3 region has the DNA TGTGCCAGCAGCTTGGAGTACGTACGGGCTGCCACCCCTGGGGACACTGAAGCTTTCTTT.

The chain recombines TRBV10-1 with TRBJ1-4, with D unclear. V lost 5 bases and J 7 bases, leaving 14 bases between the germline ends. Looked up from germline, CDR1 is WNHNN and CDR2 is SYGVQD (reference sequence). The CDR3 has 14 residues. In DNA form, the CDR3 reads TGCGCCAGCAGTCAAGGGCAGATCGGTGAAAAACTGTTTTTT. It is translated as CASSQGQIGEKLFF.

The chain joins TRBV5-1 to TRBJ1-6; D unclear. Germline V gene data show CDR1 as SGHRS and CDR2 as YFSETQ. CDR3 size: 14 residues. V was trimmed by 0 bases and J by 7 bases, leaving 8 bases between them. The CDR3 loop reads CASSLGGENSPLHF. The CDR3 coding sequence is TGCGCCAGCAGCTTGGGTGGGGAGAATTCACCCCTCCACTTT.

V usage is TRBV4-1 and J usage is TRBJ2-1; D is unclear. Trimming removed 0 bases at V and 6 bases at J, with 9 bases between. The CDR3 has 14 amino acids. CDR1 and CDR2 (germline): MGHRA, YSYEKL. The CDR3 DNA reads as TGCGCCAGCAGCCAAGAGTTCAGAGGCAATGAGCAGTTCTTC. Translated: CASSQEFRGNEQFF.

The CDR3 loop reads CATRPYEENYEQYV. In DNA, the CDR3 is TGTGCCACCAGACCCTACGAGGAAAACTACGAGCAGTACGTC. The chain carries TRBV6-5 and TRBJ2-7; D not resolved. V lost 10 bases and J lost 3, with 19 bases in between. Germline CDR1 and CDR2: MNHEY and SVGAGI. The CDR3 has 14 amino acids.

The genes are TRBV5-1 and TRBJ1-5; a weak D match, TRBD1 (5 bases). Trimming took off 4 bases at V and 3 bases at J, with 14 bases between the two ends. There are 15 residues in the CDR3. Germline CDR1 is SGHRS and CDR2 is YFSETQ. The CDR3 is CASSQSGQINQPQHF. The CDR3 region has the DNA TGCGCCAGCAGCCAGAGTGGACAAATCAATCAGCCCCAGCATTTT.

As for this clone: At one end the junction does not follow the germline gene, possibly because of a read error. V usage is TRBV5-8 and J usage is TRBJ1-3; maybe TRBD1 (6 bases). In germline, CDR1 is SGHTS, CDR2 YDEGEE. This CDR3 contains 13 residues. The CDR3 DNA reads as TGTGCCAGCAGCCCAGACCCCTCGACAGGCGGTAATTTT. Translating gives CASSPDPSTGGNF.

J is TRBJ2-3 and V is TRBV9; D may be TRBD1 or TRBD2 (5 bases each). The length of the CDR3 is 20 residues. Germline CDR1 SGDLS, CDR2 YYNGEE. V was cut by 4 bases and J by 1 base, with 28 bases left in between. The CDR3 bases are TGTGCCAGCAGCCCGAGGGTTCGGGATTATGGGGGAGCGGGCACAGATACGCAGTATTTT. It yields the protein CASSPRVRDYGGAGTDTQYF.

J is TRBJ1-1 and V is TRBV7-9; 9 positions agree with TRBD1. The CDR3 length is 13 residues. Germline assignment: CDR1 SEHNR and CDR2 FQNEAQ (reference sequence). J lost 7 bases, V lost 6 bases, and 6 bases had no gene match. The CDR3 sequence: CASRDRGQYEAFF. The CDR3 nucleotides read TGTGCCAGCAGGGACAGGGGCCAGTATGAAGCTTTCTTT. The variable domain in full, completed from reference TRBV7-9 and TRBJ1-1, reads DTGVSQNPRHKITKRGQNVTFRCDPISEHNRLYWYRQTLGQGPEFLTYFQNEAQLEKSRLLSDRFSAERPKGSFSTLEIQRTEQGDSAMYLCASRDRGQYEAFFGQGTRLTVV.

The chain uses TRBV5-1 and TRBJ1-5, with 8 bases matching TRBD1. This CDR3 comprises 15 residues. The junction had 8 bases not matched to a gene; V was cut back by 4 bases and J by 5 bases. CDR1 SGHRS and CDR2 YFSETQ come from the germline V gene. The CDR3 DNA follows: TGCGCCAGCAGCCCCGGACAGGGAAGGTATCAGCCCCAGCATTTT. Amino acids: CASSPGQGRYQPQHF.

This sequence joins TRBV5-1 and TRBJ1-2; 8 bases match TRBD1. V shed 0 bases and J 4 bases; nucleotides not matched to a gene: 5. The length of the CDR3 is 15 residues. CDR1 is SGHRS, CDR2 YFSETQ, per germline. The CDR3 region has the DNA TGCGCCAGCAGCTTGGGAACAGGGGGGGCCTATGGCTACACCTTC. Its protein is CASSLGTGGAYGYTF.

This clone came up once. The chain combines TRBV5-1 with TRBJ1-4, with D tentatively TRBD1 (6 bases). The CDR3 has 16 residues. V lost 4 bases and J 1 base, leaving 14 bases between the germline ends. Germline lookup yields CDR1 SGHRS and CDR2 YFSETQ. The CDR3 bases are TGCGCCAGCAGCACGATCCCACAGGGAACTAATGAAAAACTGTTTTTT. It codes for CASSTIPQGTNEKLFF.

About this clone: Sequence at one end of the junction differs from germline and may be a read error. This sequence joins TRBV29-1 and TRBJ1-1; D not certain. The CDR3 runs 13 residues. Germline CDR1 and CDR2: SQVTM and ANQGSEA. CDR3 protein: CSVEDGENTEAFF. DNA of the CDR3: TGCAGCGTGGAAGACGGCGAGAACACTGAAGCTTTCTTT.